This TCR beta chain originates from a study of breast tumors, draining lymph nodes, adjacent tissues. Overall study findings and caveats: That most tumor T cells come from lymph nodes remained unproven. Tumor repertoires ranked between lymph nodes and nontumor tissue in diversity, with V and J gene preferences.

TCRdb passed the multiplex PCR reads through MiXCR, listing each CDR3 protein once. The table records over 10,000 distinct CDR3 sequences, less than 85% of them present only once. Germline V gene sequence: CDR1 SGHRS, CDR2 YFSETQ. V was clipped by 6 bases and J by 5 bases, with 23 bases between them. The CDR3 contains 17 residues. Concerning this clonotype: Its matching antigen is unknown.

The chain uses TRBV5-1 and TRBJ2-2, with D tentatively TRBD1 or TRBD2 (5 bases each). The TCR was taken from a female donor with breast cancer. Some clones in this sample may be carry-over from other donors' samples. Sequenced: tumor-adjacent breast tissue. As DNA, the CDR3 is TGCGCCAGCACTCCCGGGCAGGGAGCCGGTTCGACCGGGGAGCTGTTTTTT. Translated, it gives CASTPGQGAGSTGELFF.